One TCR beta chain is described in this entry. V lost 0 bases and J 5 bases, leaving 10 bases between the germline ends. The CDR3 extends over 14 amino acids. From germline, CDR1 is LGHNA and CDR2 YNFKEQ. The sample originates from a study of blood T cell repertoires in COVID-19. Study in general: PBMCs, B-cell-depleted T cells, or T cells provided the cDNA or gDNA that made up the material.

Profiling relied on immunoSEQ multiplex PCR, and the TCRdb table lists in-frame clones only, not all of them. Here the sample spans fewer than 200,000 clones, approximately 85% being singletons. The chain uses TRBV4-2 and TRBJ1-2, with D unclear. Sequences were obtained from peripheral blood. The source is a man in his 60s who had recovered from COVID-19. DNA for the CDR3: TGTGCCAGCAGCCAAGAGTTTGCGGAATATGGCTACACCTTC. This sequence encodes CASSQEFAEYGYTF.